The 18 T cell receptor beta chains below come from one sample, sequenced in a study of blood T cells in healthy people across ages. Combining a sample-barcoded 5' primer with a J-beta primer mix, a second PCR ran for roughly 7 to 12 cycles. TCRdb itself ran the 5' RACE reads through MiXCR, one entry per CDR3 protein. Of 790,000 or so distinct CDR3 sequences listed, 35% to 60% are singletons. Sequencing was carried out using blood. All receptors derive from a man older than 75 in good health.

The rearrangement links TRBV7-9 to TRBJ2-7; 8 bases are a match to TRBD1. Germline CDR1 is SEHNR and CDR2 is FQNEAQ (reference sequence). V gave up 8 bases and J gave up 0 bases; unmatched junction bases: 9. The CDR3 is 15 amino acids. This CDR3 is CASGPRTGYSYEQYF. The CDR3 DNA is TGTGCCAGCGGCCCCAGGACAGGGTACTCCTACGAGCAGTACTTC.

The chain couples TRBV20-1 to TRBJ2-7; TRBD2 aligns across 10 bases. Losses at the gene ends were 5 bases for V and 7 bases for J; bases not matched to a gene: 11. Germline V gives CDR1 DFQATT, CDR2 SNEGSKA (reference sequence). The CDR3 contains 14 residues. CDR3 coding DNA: TGCAGTGCTGCAATTTTAGCGGGAGGCTATGAGCAGTACTTC. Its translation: CSAAILAGGYEQYF.

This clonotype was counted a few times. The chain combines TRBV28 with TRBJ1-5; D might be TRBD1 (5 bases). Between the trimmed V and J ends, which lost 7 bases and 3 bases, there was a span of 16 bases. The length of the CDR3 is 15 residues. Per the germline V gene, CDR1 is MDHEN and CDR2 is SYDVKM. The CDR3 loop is CASTLGVGVNQPQHF. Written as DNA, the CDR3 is TGTGCCAGCACCTTAGGGGTTGGGGTCAATCAGCCCCAGCATTTT.

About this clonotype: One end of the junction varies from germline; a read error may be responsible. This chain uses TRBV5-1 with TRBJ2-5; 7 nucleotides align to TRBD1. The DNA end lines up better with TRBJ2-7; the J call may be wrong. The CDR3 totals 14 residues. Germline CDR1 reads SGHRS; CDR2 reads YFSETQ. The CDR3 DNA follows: TGCGCCGGCAGCTTGACAGGGTGGGCCTACGAGCAGTACTTC. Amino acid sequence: CAGSLTGWAYEQYF.

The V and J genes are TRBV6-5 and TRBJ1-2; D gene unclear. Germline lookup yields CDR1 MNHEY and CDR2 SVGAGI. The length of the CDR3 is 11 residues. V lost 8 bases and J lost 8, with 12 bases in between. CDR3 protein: CASWTRRGYTF. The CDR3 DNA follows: TGTGCCAGCTGGACCAGGAGAGGCTACACCTTC.

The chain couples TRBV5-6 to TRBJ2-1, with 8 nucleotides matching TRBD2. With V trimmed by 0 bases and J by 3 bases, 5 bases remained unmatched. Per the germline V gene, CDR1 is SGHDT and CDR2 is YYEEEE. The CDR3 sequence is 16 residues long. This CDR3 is CASSLAGGASYNEQFF. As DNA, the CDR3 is TGTGCCAGCAGCTTGGCGGGGGGGGCAAGCTACAATGAGCAGTTCTTC.

CDR3 bases: TGCGCCAGCAGCCTTCACAGGGGGCTCTACGAGCAGTACTTC. Protein product: CASSLHRGLYEQYF. The chain carries TRBV4-3 and TRBJ2-7, with TRBD1 identical over 9 bases. Trimming at V came to 4 bases and at J to 3 bases, leaving 4 bases not matched to a gene. The CDR3 has 14 residues. Germline CDR1 is LGHNA and CDR2 is YSLEER.

The CDR3 nucleotides are TGTGCCAGCAGCTCCCGCAGGGCGGTCCAAGAGACCCAGTACTTC. Protein sequence: CASSSRRAVQETQYF. The J gene is TRBJ2-5, the V gene TRBV7-9; the D gene is possibly TRBD1 (5 bases). Trimming shortened V by 4 bases and J by 1 base, and 13 bases separated the two germline ends. Germline V CDR1 and CDR2: SEHNR, FQNEAQ (reference sequence). The CDR3 runs to 15 residues. Using reference TRBV7-9 and TRBJ2-5 for the parts outside the CDR3, the full variable domain is DTGVSQNPRHKITKRGQNVTFRCDPISEHNRLYWYRQTLGQGPEFLTYFQNEAQLEKSRLLSDRFSAERPKGSFSTLEIQRTEQGDSAMYLCASSSRRAVQETQYFGPGTRLLVL.

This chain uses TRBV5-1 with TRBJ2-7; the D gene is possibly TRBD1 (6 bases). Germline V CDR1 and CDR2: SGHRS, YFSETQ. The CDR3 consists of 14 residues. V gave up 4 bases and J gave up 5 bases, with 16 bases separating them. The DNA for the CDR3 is TGCGCCAGCAGCCTACCGGGACATGGGAACGAGCAGTACTTC. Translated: CASSLPGHGNEQYF.

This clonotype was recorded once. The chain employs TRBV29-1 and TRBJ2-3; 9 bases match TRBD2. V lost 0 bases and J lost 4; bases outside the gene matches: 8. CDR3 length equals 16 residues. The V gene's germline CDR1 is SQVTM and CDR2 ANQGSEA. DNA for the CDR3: TGCAGCGTTGAAGATCCTGGGCTAGCGGGATCAGATACGCAGTATTTT. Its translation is CSVEDPGLAGSDTQYF.

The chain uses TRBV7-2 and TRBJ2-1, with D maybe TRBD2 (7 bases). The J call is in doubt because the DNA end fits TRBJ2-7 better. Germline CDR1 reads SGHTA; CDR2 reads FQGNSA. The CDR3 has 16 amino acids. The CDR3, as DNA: TGTGCCAGCAGCAGGGGGACTACGAGCTCCTACAATGAGCAGTACTTC. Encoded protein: CASSRGTTSSYNEQYF.

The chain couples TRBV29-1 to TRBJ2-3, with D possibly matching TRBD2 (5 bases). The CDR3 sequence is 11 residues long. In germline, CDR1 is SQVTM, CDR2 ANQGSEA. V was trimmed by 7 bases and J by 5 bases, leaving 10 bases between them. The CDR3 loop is CSAGDRDTQYF. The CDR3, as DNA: TGCAGCGCCGGGGATCGAGATACGCAGTATTTT.

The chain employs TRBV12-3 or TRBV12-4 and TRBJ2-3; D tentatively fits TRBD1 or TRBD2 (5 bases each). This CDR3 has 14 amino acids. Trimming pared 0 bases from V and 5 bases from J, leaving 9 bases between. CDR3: CASSLAGTEDTQYF. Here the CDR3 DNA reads TGTGCCAGCAGTTTAGCGGGGACGGAAGATACGCAGTATTTT.

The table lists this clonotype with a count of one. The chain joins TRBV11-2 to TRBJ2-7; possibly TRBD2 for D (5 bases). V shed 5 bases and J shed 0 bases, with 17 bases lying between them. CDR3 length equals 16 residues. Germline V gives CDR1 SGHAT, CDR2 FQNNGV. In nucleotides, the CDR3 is TGTGCCAGCAGCCCGATCTCGAGCGGAAGCTCCTACGAGCAGTACTTC. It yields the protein CASSPISSGSSYEQYF.

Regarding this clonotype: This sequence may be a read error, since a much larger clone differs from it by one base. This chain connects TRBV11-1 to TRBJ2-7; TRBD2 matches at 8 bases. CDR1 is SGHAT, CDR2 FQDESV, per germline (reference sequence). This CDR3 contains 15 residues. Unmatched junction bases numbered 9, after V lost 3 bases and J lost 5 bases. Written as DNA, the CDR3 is TGTGCCAGCAGCTTTCCGGGACTAGGGATCCACGAGCAGTACTTC. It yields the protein CASSFPGLGIHEQYF. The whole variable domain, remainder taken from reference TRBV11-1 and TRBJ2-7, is EAEVAQSPRYKITEKSQAVAFWCDPISGHATLYWYRQILGQGPELLVQFQDESVVDDSQLPKDRFSAERLKGVDSTLKIQPAELGDSAMYLCASSFPGLGIHEQYFGPGTRLTVT.

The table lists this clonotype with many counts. DNA of the CDR3: TGCAGTGCTAGAGATCGAGGGGCTCAAGCCAAAAACATTCAGTACTTC. It specifies CSARDRGAQAKNIQYF. V is TRBV20-1 and J is TRBJ2-4; D assignment may be TRBD1 or TRBD2 (5 bases each). This CDR3 has 16 residues. V gave up 0 bases and J gave up 0 bases, with 12 bases separating them. In germline, CDR1 is DFQATT, CDR2 SNEGSKA (reference sequence).

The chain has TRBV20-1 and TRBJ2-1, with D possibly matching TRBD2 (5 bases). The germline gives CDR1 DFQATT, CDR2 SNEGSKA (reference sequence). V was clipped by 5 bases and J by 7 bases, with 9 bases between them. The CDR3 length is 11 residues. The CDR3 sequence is CSAPRGNEQFF. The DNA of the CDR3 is TGCAGTGCTCCCCGGGGTAATGAGCAGTTCTTC.

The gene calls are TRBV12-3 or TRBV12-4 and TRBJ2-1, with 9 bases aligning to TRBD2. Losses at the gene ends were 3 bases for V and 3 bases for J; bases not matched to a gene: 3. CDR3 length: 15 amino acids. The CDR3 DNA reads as TGTGCCAGCAGTTTCAAAGCGGGGGGCTACAATGAGCAGTTCTTC. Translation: CASSFKAGGYNEQFF.